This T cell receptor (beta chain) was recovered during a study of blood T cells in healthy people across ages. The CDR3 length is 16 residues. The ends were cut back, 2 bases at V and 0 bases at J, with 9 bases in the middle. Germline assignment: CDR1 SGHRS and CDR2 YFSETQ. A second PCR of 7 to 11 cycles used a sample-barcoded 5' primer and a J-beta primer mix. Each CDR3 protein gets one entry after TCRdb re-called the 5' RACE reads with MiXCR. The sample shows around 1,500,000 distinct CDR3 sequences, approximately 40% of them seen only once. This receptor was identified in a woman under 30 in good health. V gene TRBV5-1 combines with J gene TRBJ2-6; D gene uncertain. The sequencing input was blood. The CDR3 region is CASSFAPGSGANVLTF. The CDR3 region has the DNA TGCGCCAGCAGCTTCGCCCCTGGCTCTGGGGCCAACGTCCTGACTTTC. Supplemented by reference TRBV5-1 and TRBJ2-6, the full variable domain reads KAGVTQTPRYLIKTRGQQVTLSCSPISGHRSVSWYQQTPGQGLQFLFEYFSETQRNKGNFPGRFSGRQFSNSRSEMNVSTLELGDSALYLCASSFAPGSGANVLTFGAGSRLTVL.